This T cell receptor beta chain was identified during a study of Tregs in tolerant kidney transplant recipients. Findings and limits, study-wide: Some patients' samples used different primers over time, so nucleotide sequences weren't comparable.

Using immunoSEQ multiplex PCR, the repertoire was profiled, and TCRdb retains in-frame clones only, with some absent. The repertoire shows some 15,000 clones; the top ten hold approximately 3.4%. Concerning this clone itself: Its antigen is as yet unknown. The CDR3 end lies 3 residues beyond the end of the read and is filled in from the germline J gene.

The nonmyeloablative bone marrow transplants came from related graft donors, with transient mixed chimerism. CDR3 length: 16 amino acids. Trimming cost V 2 bases and J 4 bases; bases outside gene matches: 6. CDR1 and CDR2 (germline): SGHTA, FQGTGA. The clonotype comes from a human patient who received a combined kidney and bone marrow transplant. Certain T cells may be donor cells from the graft. Sequencing used CD4+ T cells from blood (PBMCs), obtained 12 months after the transplant. J is TRBJ2-1 and V is TRBV7-3; the match to TRBD2 covers 9 bases. CDR3 residues: CASSLWAGGKYNEQFF. CDR3 bases read: TGTGCCAGCAGCTTATGGGCGGGAGGGAAGTACAATGAG. The variable domain in full, with the rest retrieved from reference TRBV7-3 and TRBJ2-1, is GAGVSQTPSNKVTEKGKYVELRCDPISGHTALYWYRQSLGQGPEFLIYFQGTGAADDSGLPNDRFFAVRPEGSVSTLKIQRTERGDSAVYLCASSLWAGGKYNEQFFGPGTRLTVL.